This record concerns one T cell receptor (beta chain) sequence. The target antigen is unknown. The entry originates in a study of beta chain features in type 1 diabetes. Study-wide background: The patients were much like the healthy donors in age, gender and cell yields.

This CDR3 spans 15 amino acids. Germline V lookup: CDR1 SGHNT, CDR2 YYREEE (reference sequence). The junction had 8 bases not matched to a gene; V was cut back by 4 bases and J by 2 bases. Sequenced material consisted of expressed TCRB transcripts (all of the isolated RNA was reverse transcribed). This table comes from immunoSEQ multiplex PCR, and its TCRdb copy is limited to in-frame clones, with some not included. The repertoire includes roughly 70,000 clones, approximately 47% of them detected once, and 0.65% to 0.85% sits in the top ten. Overall study results and limits: Type 1 diabetes patients had moderately but significantly shorter TCRB CDR3s in all four CD4+ subsets. Lower insertion and higher deletion counts appeared at VDJ junctions in type 1 diabetes patients.

The chain employs TRBV5-4 and TRBJ1-1, with 7 bases that match TRBD1. This TCR was recovered from a man aged 25-40 years with type 1 diabetes. Sequenced sample: central memory CD4+ T cells from blood. Here the CDR3 reads CASSPARDRNTEAFF. The CDR3 DNA sequence: TGTGCCAGCAGCCCAGCCCGGGACAGAAACACTGAAGCTTTCTTT.